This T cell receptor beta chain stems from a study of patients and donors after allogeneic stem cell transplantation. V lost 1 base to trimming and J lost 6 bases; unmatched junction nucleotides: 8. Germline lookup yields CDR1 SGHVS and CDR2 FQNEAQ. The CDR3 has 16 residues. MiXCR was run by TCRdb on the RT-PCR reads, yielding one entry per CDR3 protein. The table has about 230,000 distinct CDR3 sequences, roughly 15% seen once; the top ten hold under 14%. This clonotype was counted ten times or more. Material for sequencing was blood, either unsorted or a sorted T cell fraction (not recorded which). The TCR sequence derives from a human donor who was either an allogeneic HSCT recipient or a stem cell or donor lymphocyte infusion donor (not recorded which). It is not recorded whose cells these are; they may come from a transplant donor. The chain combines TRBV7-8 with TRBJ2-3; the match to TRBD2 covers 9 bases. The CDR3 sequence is CASSLVPSGRPDTQYF. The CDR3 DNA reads TGTGCCAGCAGCTTAGTACCAAGCGGGAGGCCCGATACGCAGTATTTT.